The 12 T cell receptor beta chains below all came from one sample that was sequenced in a study of PD-L1 blockade in urothelial cancer. Sequencing was performed with immunoSEQ multiplex PCR; in TCRdb, only in-frame clones are kept and a portion is missing. Here the sample spans about 120,000 clones, around 89% being singletons. As to time point: peripheral blood 6 weeks after treatment start. The sample here was PBMCs, taken around atezolizumab (anti-PD-L1) treatment. The receptors stem from a man in his 60s with urothelial cancer.

The CDR3, as DNA: TGTGCCAGCATGGAGGTAGCGGCCAACAATGAGCAGTTCTTC. This gives the protein CASMEVAANNEQFF. V gene TRBV5-6 combines with J gene TRBJ2-1; tentative D call: TRBD2 (6 bases). Germline CDR1 is SGHDT and CDR2 is YYEEEE. The V end lost 6 bases, the J end lost 5 bases, and 15 bases lay between the germline ends. The CDR3 runs 14 residues.

The rearrangement uses TRBV5-1 and TRBJ2-5; no firm D call. V was pared by 4 bases and J by 5 bases, with 15 bases between. There are 14 residues in the CDR3. Germline CDR1 reads SGHRS; CDR2 reads YFSETQ. The CDR3 loop is CASSPDASRETQYF. CDR3 bases: TGCGCCAGCAGCCCAGACGCGTCCAGGGAGACCCAGTACTTC.

The chain employs TRBV7-9 and TRBJ2-2; 9 bases fit TRBD2. V lost 11 bases, J lost 0 bases, and 10 bases stayed unmatched. The CDR3 consists of 16 residues. Germline V gene lookup returns CDR1 SEHNR and CDR2 FQNEAQ (reference sequence). In DNA, the CDR3 is TGTGCCTCCGCAGAGCTAGCGGGAACGAACACCGGGGAGCTGTTTTTT. Translating gives CASAELAGTNTGELFF. The full variable domain, in which reference TRBV7-9 and TRBJ2-2 provide the parts outside the CDR3, is DTGVSQNPRHKITKRGQNVTFRCDPISEHNRLYWYRQTLGQGPEFLTYFQNEAQLEKSRLLSDRFSAERPKGSFSTLEIQRTEQGDSAMYLCASAELAGTNTGELFFGEGSRLTVL.

The J gene is TRBJ2-3, the V gene TRBV27; TRBD2 matches at 11 bases. With V trimmed by 5 bases and J by 4 bases, 14 bases remained unmatched. The CDR3 is 18 residues long. Per the germline V gene, CDR1 is MNHEY and CDR2 is SMNVEV (reference sequence). CDR3 loop: CASSTGGVLAGASDTQYF. DNA of the CDR3: TGTGCCAGCAGTACCGGGGGCGTACTAGCGGGGGCCTCAGATACGCAGTATTTT.

This chain connects TRBV28 to TRBJ1-1, with a tentative D call TRBD1 (5 bases). Trimming left V 7 bases short and J 4 bases short, with 16 bases between. This CDR3 spans 14 amino acids. Germline CDR1 reads MDHEN; CDR2 reads SYDVKM. CDR3 nucleotide sequence: TGTGCCAGCACCCCCCTCGGGGGAAGCACTGAAGCTTTCTTT. Its translation: CASTPLGGSTEAFF.

The J gene is TRBJ2-7, the V gene TRBV4-1, with 8 bases identical to TRBD1. The V gene end was trimmed by 0 bases and the J gene end by 6 bases; junction bases not matched to a gene: 7. Germline V gene sequence: CDR1 MGHRA, CDR2 YSYEKL. The CDR3 has 15 residues. In DNA form, the CDR3 reads TGCGCCAGCAGCCAAGAACGGACAGGGTTAGGCGAGCAGTACTTC. This codes for CASSQERTGLGEQYF.

The J gene is TRBJ1-1, the V gene TRBV7-2; 9 nucleotides line up with TRBD1. The germline V gene has CDR1 SGHTA and CDR2 FQGNSA. Trimming cost V 1 base and J 5 bases; bases outside gene matches: 14. The CDR3 consists of 18 residues. CDR3 amino acids: CASSLGAVGTGMGTEAFF. DNA for the CDR3: TGTGCCAGCAGCTTAGGGGCGGTAGGGACAGGGATGGGAACTGAAGCTTTCTTT. The variable domain in full, completed from reference TRBV7-2 and TRBJ1-1, reads GAGVSQSPSNKVTEKGKDVELRCDPISGHTALYWYRQSLGQGLEFLIYFQGNSAPDKSGLPSDRFSAERTGGSVSTLTIQRTQQEDSAVYLCASSLGAVGTGMGTEAFFGQGTRLTVV.

DNA of the CDR3: TGTGCCAGCAGTTTGGTGCGGGGGGCATACGAGCAGTACTTC. It yields the protein CASSLVRGAYEQYF. The rearrangement links TRBV27 to TRBJ2-7; TRBD2 matches at 8 bases. CDR1 and CDR2 (germline): MNHEY, SMNVEV (reference sequence). CDR3 length equals 14 residues. V dropped 3 bases and J dropped 4; count of bases not matched to a gene: 5.

The chain is built from TRBV6-6 and TRBJ2-7, with TRBD1 identical over 9 bases. This CDR3 region has 15 residues. CDR1 is MNHNY, CDR2 SVGAGI, per germline (reference sequence). The J segment lost 2 bases and the V segment lost 6 bases, leaving 8 bases of the junction unmatched. DNA for the CDR3: TGTGCCAGCAGCGCGGGACAGGGACTTCCCTACGAGCAGTACTTC. Translation gives CASSAGQGLPYEQYF.

CDR3 loop: CSVGLPGIYSYEQYF. The CDR3 nucleotides are TGCAGCGTTGGCCTACCGGGGATATATTCCTACGAGCAGTACTTC. The J gene is TRBJ2-7, the V gene TRBV29-1; maybe TRBD2 (5 bases). Germline-derived CDR1 and CDR2 are SQVTM and ANQGSEA. V was shortened by 4 bases and J by 1 base, with 17 bases between the two germline ends. CDR3 length equals 15 residues.

This chain uses TRBV6-5 with TRBJ1-1; D possibly corresponds to TRBD1 (6 bases). From germline, CDR1 is MNHEY and CDR2 SVGAGI. The CDR3 has 16 amino acids. With 4 bases removed from V and 0 bases from J, the gap between germline ends came to 15 bases. CDR3 protein: CASSSTRTDMNTEAFF. In nucleotides, the CDR3 is TGTGCCAGCAGTTCCACCCGGACAGACATGAACACTGAAGCTTTCTTT.

V is TRBV15 and J is TRBJ2-1, with 12 nucleotides matching TRBD2. The germline V gene has CDR1 LNHNV and CDR2 YYDKDF (reference sequence). This CDR3 spans 18 amino acids. V shed 1 base, J shed 7 bases, and the junction held 11 bases outside the gene matches. Here the CDR3 reads CATSRGLAGGRTSNEQFF. The CDR3 coding sequence is TGTGCCACCAGCAGAGGGCTAGCGGGAGGGCGGACGTCAAATGAGCAGTTCTTC.